This paragraph reports one T cell receptor beta chain. The data were produced by immunoSEQ multiplex PCR, yet TCRdb's version contains in-frame clones alone and is incomplete. The sample includes more than 85,000 clones, around nine tenths seen only once; the top ten take around 1.2%. With V trimmed by 1 base and J by 7 bases, 6 bases remained unmatched. The CDR3 runs 16 residues. In germline, CDR1 is SGHDT, CDR2 YYEEEE. This specimen belongs to a study of T cell changes during pregnancy in multiple sclerosis. Here the sequenced sample was peripheral blood, taken in the second trimester of pregnancy. The genes are TRBV5-6 and TRBJ2-7; 15 bases agree with TRBD2. The receptor was isolated from a female donor with multiple sclerosis, enrolled in a pregnancy study. The CDR3 coding sequence is TGTGCCAGCAGCTTGCTAGTGGGACTAGCGGGGGGAGAGCAGTACTTC. Residues: CASSLLVGLAGGEQYF.